The 32 T cell receptor beta chains reported below all come from one sample, sequenced in a study of neoadjuvant anti-PD-1 for oral cavity cancer. Noted time point: after neoadjuvant nivolumab, at surgical resection. Generated by immunoSEQ multiplex PCR, the TCRdb table keeps only in-frame clones and is missing some. The table records around 5,800 clones, 58% of them present only once. This specimen was tumor tissue, taken after nivolumab (anti-PD-1) treatment. The receptor source for this set is a person between 35 and 79 years old with oral cavity squamous cell carcinoma.

The table lists this clone with a few counts. The CDR3 coding sequence is TGCAGCGCCCGCCGGGCAGGGGGAAACACCATATATTTT. Encoded protein: CSARRAGGNTIYF. The rearrangement uses TRBV29-1 and TRBJ1-3; D perhaps matches TRBD1 (5 bases). Germline V lookup: CDR1 SQVTM, CDR2 ANQGSEA. The CDR3 extends over 13 amino acids. V was cut by 7 bases and J by 4 bases, with 14 bases left in between.

This clone showed up just a few times. V usage is TRBV27 and J usage is TRBJ2-7; D gene uncertain. Germline lookup yields CDR1 MNHEY and CDR2 SMNVEV (reference sequence). The CDR3 totals 14 residues. V was clipped by 3 bases and J by 2 bases, with 11 bases between them. This CDR3 is CASSFSRIPYEQYF. For the CDR3, the DNA is TGTGCCAGCAGTTTTTCGCGGATTCCCTACGAGCAGTACTTC.

This clone was detected a few times. V gene TRBV7-9 combines with J gene TRBJ1-3, with D unclear. The germline CDR1 and CDR2 sequences are SEHNR and FQNEAQ (reference sequence). Trimming removed 3 bases from V and 3 bases from J, with 6 bases in between. CDR3 length: 13 residues. CDR3 in DNA: TGTGCCAGCAGCTTCAGAGTTGGAAACACCATATATTTT. Amino acid sequence: CASSFRVGNTIYF. The entire variable domain, with the rest obtained from reference TRBV7-9 and TRBJ1-3, is as follows: DTGVSQNPRHKITKRGQNVTFRCDPISEHNRLYWYRQTLGQGPEFLTYFQNEAQLEKSRLLSDRFSAERPKGSFSTLEIQRTEQGDSAMYLCASSFRVGNTIYFGEGSWLTVV.

The V call is TRBV28, the J call TRBJ2-1, with 7 nucleotides matching TRBD2. CDR3 length: 16 amino acids. Trimming at V came to 6 bases and at J to 0 bases, leaving 8 bases not matched to a gene. Germline assignment: CDR1 MDHEN and CDR2 SYDVKM. The CDR3 loop reads CASSLLTSASYNEQFF. Here the CDR3 DNA reads TGTGCCAGCAGCCTCCTCACTAGCGCCTCCTACAATGAGCAGTTCTTC.

A single count supports this clone. The chain has TRBV28 and TRBJ2-3; TRBD2 aligns across 9 bases. J was trimmed by 6 bases and V by 3 bases; bases with no gene match: 7. The V gene's germline CDR1 is MDHEN and CDR2 SYDVKM. The CDR3 extends over 15 amino acids. CDR3 DNA: TGTGCCAGCAGTTTGGGTAGCGGGAGCGGGGATACGCAGTATTTT. As protein: CASSLGSGSGDTQYF.

The chain carries TRBV29-1 and TRBJ2-7, with 11 bases identical to TRBD2. The V gene's germline CDR1 is SQVTM and CDR2 ANQGSEA. V lost 4 bases and J lost 7; bases outside the gene matches: 9. This CDR3 contains 14 residues. In DNA, the CDR3 is TGCAGCGTTGTTGCTAGCGGGAGGCAGGAGGAGCAGTACTTC. Protein sequence: CSVVASGRQEEQYF.

This clone was picked up a small number of times. The chain has TRBV6-1 and TRBJ2-1, with TRBD2 matching 14 bases. The CDR3 is 13 residues long. J gave up 11 bases and V 9 bases, and 6 bases lay outside the gene matches. Looked up from germline, CDR1 is MNHNS and CDR2 is SASEGT. For the CDR3, the DNA is TGTGCCAGTGCAGGGACTAGCGGGAGTCAGCAGTTCTTC. This sequence encodes CASAGTSGSQQFF.

The rearrangement joins TRBV25-1 to TRBJ2-3; D is possibly TRBD1 (5 bases). Trimming shortened V by 8 bases and J by 9 bases, and 15 bases separated the two germline ends. Germline assignment: CDR1 MGHDK and CDR2 SYGVNS. The CDR3 loop spans 12 amino acids. In DNA, the CDR3 is TGTGCCAGCTCTACCGCGTGGGGCACGCAGTATTTT. Its translation is CASSTAWGTQYF.

The chain has TRBV5-5 and TRBJ1-6, with D unclear. The CDR3 contains 18 residues. Germline CDR1 reads SGHKS; CDR2 reads YYEKEE (reference sequence). V was clipped by 0 bases and J by 0 bases, with 13 bases between them. CDR3 region: CASSLEPSASSYNSPLHF. In DNA, the CDR3 is TGTGCCAGCAGCTTGGAACCGTCGGCTAGCTCCTATAATTCACCCCTCCACTTT.

This clone has just a few counts. The rearrangement uses TRBV5-1 and TRBJ1-1; D gene ambiguous. The ends were cut back, 4 bases at V and 4 bases at J, with 14 bases in the middle. The CDR3 totals 14 residues. CDR1 SGHRS and CDR2 YFSETQ come from the germline V gene. The CDR3 nucleotides read TGCGCCAGCAGCCCCACCGTCCAGAGCACTGAAGCTTTCTTT. Its translation is CASSPTVQSTEAFF. The full variable domain, its missing parts supplied by reference TRBV5-1 and TRBJ1-1, is KAGVTQTPRYLIKTRGQQVTLSCSPISGHRSVSWYQQTPGQGLQFLFEYFSETQRNKGNFPGRFSGRQFSNSRSEMNVSTLELGDSALYLCASSPTVQSTEAFFGQGTRLTVV.

This rearrangement joins TRBV5-1 to TRBJ2-5; a weak D match, TRBD2 (7 bases). The V end was cut by 6 bases, the J end by 4 bases, with 16 bases between. The CDR3 consists of 14 residues. Germline assignment: CDR1 SGHRS and CDR2 YFSETQ. CDR3 protein: CASTNREGIETQYF. The DNA for the CDR3 is TGCGCCAGCACCAACAGGGAGGGGATAGAGACCCAGTACTTC.

This sequence joins TRBV11-2 and TRBJ1-5; D is unclear. Trimming took off 5 bases at V and 2 bases at J, with 13 bases between the two ends. This CDR3 region has 15 residues. In germline, CDR1 is SGHAT, CDR2 FQNNGV. CDR3 loop: CASSRESGRNQPQHF. The CDR3 region has the DNA TGTGCCAGCAGCCGAGAATCCGGACGCAATCAGCCCCAGCATTTT.

The rearrangement links TRBV7-3 to TRBJ2-2; 9 bases are a match to TRBD1. Unmatched junction bases numbered 10, after V lost 5 bases and J lost 6 bases. CDR1 and CDR2 (germline): SGHTA, FQGTGA. The CDR3 sequence is 16 residues long. CDR3 in amino acids: CASSLRSQGAPGELFF. The CDR3 DNA reads TGTGCCAGCAGCCTCCGGTCACAGGGGGCTCCCGGGGAGCTGTTTTTT.

The chain is built from TRBV28 and TRBJ1-1, with unresolved D. The V and J ends lost 6 bases and 6 bases respectively, with 23 bases between them. CDR3 length: 16 amino acids. Germline loops: CDR1 MDHEN, CDR2 SYDVKM. CDR3 sequence (DNA): TGTGCCAGCAGCCCCGAGGGATTAGCGCAACGACCTGAAGCTTTCTTT. It specifies CASSPEGLAQRPEAFF.

There are a few counts of this clone. The V call is TRBV30, the J call TRBJ1-2; 7 bases match TRBD1. Germline lookup yields CDR1 GTSNPN and CDR2 SVGIG (reference sequence). The CDR3 runs to 15 residues. V gave up 0 bases and J gave up 3 bases; unmatched junction bases: 7. CDR3 in amino acids: CAWSVSGTDDYGYTF. Written as DNA, the CDR3 is TGTGCCTGGAGTGTAAGTGGGACAGACGACTATGGCTACACCTTC.

This clone was detected a few times. The chain carries TRBV30 and TRBJ2-7; D gene uncertain. Trimming took off 2 bases at V and 6 bases at J, with 8 bases between the two ends. The CDR3 contains 11 residues. The V gene's germline CDR1 is GTSNPN and CDR2 SVGIG (reference sequence). The CDR3 is CAWSLGSEQYF. The CDR3 coding sequence is TGTGCCTGGAGTCTTGGGTCCGAGCAGTACTTC.

This sequence joins TRBV10-2 and TRBJ2-1; TRBD2 matches at 13 bases. The CDR3 consists of 17 residues. CDR1 WSHSY and CDR2 SAAADI come from the germline V gene. Trimming took 0 bases from V and 9 from J; bases not matched to a gene: 8. The DNA for the CDR3 is TGCGCCAGCAGTGAGTCGGGTGGGACTAGCGGGGACAGTGAGCAGTTCTTC. Translation gives CASSESGGTSGDSEQFF.

This clone turned up a few times. The rearrangement links TRBV4-1 to TRBJ1-5; D gene ambiguous. Germline V CDR1 and CDR2: MGHRA, YSYEKL. The CDR3 consists of 14 residues. V was clipped by 1 base and J by 7 bases, with 11 bases between them. CDR3 DNA: TGCGCCAGCAGCCAAGTCACGACGAACCAGCCCCAGCATTTT. It encodes CASSQVTTNQPQHF.

The chain has TRBV7-9 and TRBJ2-1, with a tentative D call TRBD2 (6 bases). Germline V CDR1 and CDR2: SEHNR, FQNEAQ (reference sequence). The CDR3 covers 15 residues. The V gene lost 3 bases and the J gene lost 0 bases, with 9 bases spanning the gap. The CDR3, as DNA: TGTGCCAGCAGCTTGGCGGGGAGCTCCTACAATGAGCAGTTCTTC. It translates to CASSLAGSSYNEQFF.

The chain has TRBV19 and TRBJ2-7; weak D call: TRBD1 (6 bases). From germline, CDR1 is LNHDA and CDR2 SQIVND (reference sequence). The ends were cut back, 10 bases at V and 2 bases at J, with 9 bases in the middle. This CDR3 contains 11 residues. CDR3 loop: CATRQAYEQYF. CDR3 in DNA: TGTGCCACCCGACAGGCCTACGAGCAGTACTTC.

The genes are TRBV5-6 and TRBJ1-1; D not certain. Germline V gives CDR1 SGHDT, CDR2 YYEEEE. The CDR3 is made up of 13 amino acids. V gave up 4 bases and J gave up 1 base, with 8 bases separating them. DNA of the CDR3: TGTGCCAGCAGCGTGGACCCGAACACTGAAGCTTTCTTT. Its translation is CASSVDPNTEAFF.

V and J are TRBV28 and TRBJ1-2; D is uncertain. The CDR3 consists of 12 residues. The ends were cut back, 5 bases at V and 8 bases at J, with 12 bases in the middle. Per germline, CDR1 MDHEN and CDR2 SYDVKM. CDR3 coding DNA: TGTGCCAGCAGTCAATTAATGTCCGGCTACACCTTC. Translation gives CASSQLMSGYTF.

By sample share, this clone is medium-sized (0.01 to 0.1%). The chain uses TRBV30 and TRBJ1-3; D unresolved. The CDR3 has 19 residues. Looked up from germline, CDR1 is GTSNPN and CDR2 is SVGIG (reference sequence). Trimming stripped 4 bases from V and 2 bases from J, with 27 bases between. The CDR3 protein is CAWTPVVVWAGAAGNTIYF. The CDR3 DNA follows: TGTGCCTGGACCCCCGTTGTTGTCTGGGCGGGAGCTGCTGGAAACACCATATATTTT. Filled out from reference TRBV30 and TRBJ1-3, the complete variable domain reads SQTIHQWPATLVQPVGSPLSLECTVEGTSNPNLYWYRQAAGRGLQLLFYSVGIGQISSEVPQNLSASRPQDRQFILSSKKLLLSDSGFYLCAWTPVVVWAGAAGNTIYFGEGSWLTVV.

V and J are TRBV10-3 and TRBJ2-5; D is possibly TRBD1 or TRBD2 (6 bases each). The V end lost 3 bases, the J end lost 4 bases, and 15 bases lay between the germline ends. This CDR3 contains 15 residues. The V gene's germline CDR1 is ENHRY and CDR2 SYGVKD. CDR3 in DNA: TGTGCCATCAGTGATGGAGGGACACGGGGAGAGACCCAGTACTTC. This translates into CAISDGGTRGETQYF.

By share of the sample, this clone is large. The chain joins TRBV2 to TRBJ1-3; D is possibly TRBD1 (6 bases). V was cut by 0 bases and J by 2 bases, with 8 bases left in between. The CDR3 sequence is 15 residues long. CDR1 and CDR2 from the germline V gene are SNHLY and FYNNEI. The CDR3 region has the DNA TGTGCCAGCAGTGAAGCGAGACAGGCTGGAAACACCATATATTTT. As protein: CASSEARQAGNTIYF.

V and J are TRBV7-2 and TRBJ1-3; no clear D gene. Looked up from germline, CDR1 is SGHTA and CDR2 is FQGNSA. Trimming left V 0 bases short and J 6 bases short, with 6 bases between. The CDR3 is 13 amino acids. The CDR3, as DNA: TGTGCCAGCAGCTTAGCCGGGAAAAACACCATATATTTT. This encodes CASSLAGKNTIYF.

V and J are TRBV7-2 and TRBJ2-2, with D tentatively TRBD1 (5 bases). V was clipped by 5 bases and J by 5 bases, with 15 bases between them. The CDR3 covers 15 residues. Germline CDR1 and CDR2: SGHTA and FQGNSA. CDR3 DNA: TGTGCCAGCAGCCTCGTAGGGGTGGATACCGGGGAGCTGTTTTTT. This translates into CASSLVGVDTGELFF. Filled out from reference TRBV7-2 and TRBJ2-2, the complete variable domain reads GAGVSQSPSNKVTEKGKDVELRCDPISGHTALYWYRQSLGQGLEFLIYFQGNSAPDKSGLPSDRFSAERTGGSVSTLTIQRTQQEDSAVYLCASSLVGVDTGELFFGEGSRLTVL.

The chain links TRBV4-1 to TRBJ1-1, with 9 bases aligning to TRBD1. J gave up 6 bases and V 4 bases, and 6 bases lay outside the gene matches. This CDR3 spans 14 amino acids. Germline V gene data show CDR1 as MGHRA and CDR2 as YSYEKL. The CDR3 DNA sequence: TGCGCCAGCAGCCCCGGGACAGGGCTTTCTGAAGCTTTCTTT. Its translation is CASSPGTGLSEAFF.

The genes are TRBV6-5 and TRBJ1-1; possible D gene TRBD1, 5 bases. There are 13 residues in the CDR3. Germline V gene data show CDR1 as MNHEY and CDR2 as SVGAGI. Trimming cost V 4 bases and J 5 bases, with 11 bases left between them. The CDR3 DNA sequence: TGTGCCAGCAGTTTGGGCGGGACGACTGAAGCTTTCTTT. Translated, it gives CASSLGGTTEAFF.

This chain uses TRBV7-2 with TRBJ1-1; D might be TRBD1 (6 bases). Germline V gene sequence: CDR1 SGHTA, CDR2 FQGNSA. V lost 4 bases and J lost 1, with 13 bases in between. The CDR3 spans 15 residues. The CDR3 nucleotides read TGTGCCAGCAGCTCGGAGACAGGATCGAACACTGAAGCTTTCTTT. Protein product: CASSSETGSNTEAFF. Filled out from reference TRBV7-2 and TRBJ1-1, the complete variable domain reads GAGVSQSPSNKVTEKGKDVELRCDPISGHTALYWYRQSLGQGLEFLIYFQGNSAPDKSGLPSDRFSAERTGGSVSTLTIQRTQQEDSAVYLCASSSETGSNTEAFFGQGTRLTVV.

The sample holds a few counts of this clone. This chain joins TRBV7-6 and TRBJ1-5, with TRBD1 matching 7 bases. Germline V gene sequence: CDR1 SGHVS, CDR2 FNYEAQ. The CDR3 is 13 amino acids. J gave up 4 bases and V 3 bases, and 0 bases lay outside the gene matches. For the CDR3, the DNA is TGTGCCAGCAGCTTGACAGGGAATCAGCCCCAGCATTTT. Encoded protein: CASSLTGNQPQHF.

The chain has TRBV2 and TRBJ2-7, with 7 bases fitting TRBD1. The germline V gene encodes CDR1 SNHLY and CDR2 FYNNEI. This CDR3 has 15 residues. J lost 7 bases, V lost 6 bases, and 15 bases had no gene match. The CDR3 DNA follows: TGTGCCAGCAGCCACAGGACAGGAGTAGTGGGGGAGCAGTACTTC. Translated: CASSHRTGVVGEQYF.